This TCR beta chain was retrieved from a study of blood T cells in healthy people across ages. General study findings and limits: Conclusively comparing naive with antigen-experienced cells was impossible with unsorted PBMCs. Measured against age, TCR beta diversity per million T cells decreased in a roughly linear manner.

Remarks on this clonotype: The antigen remains unidentified.

Germline V lookup: CDR1 DFQATT, CDR2 SNEGSKA (reference sequence). The CDR3 totals 14 residues. A J-beta primer mix and a sample-barcoded 5' primer were used in a second PCR of roughly 6 to 12 cycles. Every individual sample yielded 2.5 million or more paired-end reads (each containing CDR3). In TCRdb, the 5' RACE reads were re-called with MiXCR into one record per CDR3 protein. The sample includes approximately 670,000 distinct CDR3 sequences, around 43% of them seen just once. The TCR was taken from a man aged 80 or over in good health. Sequencing was carried out using blood. The chain links TRBV20-1 to TRBJ2-7; the D is unclear. The DNA end lines up better with TRBJ2-5; the J call may be wrong. CDR3 in DNA: TGCAGTGCTAGAGAAAACTGGACCCCGGAGACCCAGTACTTC. Protein: CSARENWTPETQYF.